Presented here are 9 T cell receptor beta chains from one specimen sequenced in a study of T cell responses to AZD1222 COVID-19 vaccine. Produced via immunoSEQ multiplex PCR; TCRdb's table is partial and in-frame only. The sample lists 200,000 or so clones, approximately 91% occurring once. The source material was peripheral blood, sampled on day 0 of AZD1222 vaccination. All receptors come from an adult in good health.

The CDR3 bases are TGTGCCAGTAGTTTCACCAACTATGGCTACACCTTC. The encoded protein is CASSFTNYGYTF. The J gene is TRBJ1-2, the V gene TRBV19; D is undetermined. The CDR3 has 12 amino acids. The germline V gene has CDR1 LNHDA and CDR2 SQIVND (reference sequence). V shed 5 bases and J shed 2 bases, with 6 bases lying between them.

The V gene is TRBV15, the J gene TRBJ1-4; the D gene is possibly TRBD1 (5 bases). The V end was cut by 0 bases, the J end by 7 bases, with 9 bases between. Germline CDR1 is LNHNV and CDR2 is YYDKDF (reference sequence). CDR3 length: 14 amino acids. The CDR3 nucleotides are TGTGCCACCAGCAGAGAGGTGGGGCCTGAAAAACTGTTTTTT. Protein sequence: CATSREVGPEKLFF.

V gene TRBV28 combines with J gene TRBJ2-7, with no clear D. V lost 7 bases to trimming and J lost 3 bases, with 16 bases between them. The V gene's germline CDR1 is MDHEN and CDR2 SYDVKM. This CDR3 region has 14 residues. Here the CDR3 DNA reads TGTGCCAGCAAAACTCCCGCCAGTTTCTACGAGCAGTACTTC. This translates into CASKTPASFYEQYF.

This clone occurred a few times. V is TRBV3-1 (or the pseudogene TRBV3-2) and J is TRBJ2-1; no clear D. Germline CDR1 is LGHDT and CDR2 is YNNKEL (reference sequence). V was pared by 4 bases and J by 1 base, with 11 bases between. This CDR3 region has 15 residues. Written as DNA, the CDR3 is TGTGCCAGCAGCCCCCGACCCCGGTCCTACAATGAGCAGTTCTTC. Amino acids: CASSPRPRSYNEQFF.

The rearrangement joins TRBV2 to TRBJ2-7; D remains ambiguous. The CDR3 covers 11 residues. Trimming cost V 4 bases and J 3 bases, with 4 bases left between them. In germline, CDR1 is SNHLY, CDR2 FYNNEI. The CDR3: CASSGGYEQYF. Here the CDR3 DNA reads TGTGCCAGCAGTGGGGGCTACGAGCAGTACTTC.

This sequence joins TRBV28 and TRBJ1-1; 9 bases are shared with TRBD1. Germline V gene data show CDR1 as MDHEN and CDR2 as SYDVKM. The CDR3 spans 13 residues. V lost 3 bases, J lost 10 bases, and 6 bases stayed unmatched. The CDR3 sequence is CASSLGQGGAAFF. The CDR3 DNA follows: TGTGCCAGCAGTTTGGGACAGGGTGGGGCAGCTTTCTTT.

This clone was seen only a few times. J is TRBJ1-6 and V is TRBV7-6, with 8 bases aligning to TRBD1. V shed 3 bases and J 7 bases; nucleotides not matched to a gene: 5. The length of the CDR3 is 15 residues. The germline gives CDR1 SGHVS, CDR2 FNYEAQ. In DNA form, the CDR3 reads TGTGCCAGCAGCTTCTCCCGGACAGGGAATTCACCCCTCCACTTT. Its protein is CASSFSRTGNSPLHF.

This clone has a handful of counts. The chain uses TRBV7-9 and TRBJ1-5; no clear D. Germline V gene lookup returns CDR1 SEHNR and CDR2 FQNEAQ (reference sequence). Trimming left V 5 bases short and J 1 base short, with 15 bases between. This CDR3 is built from 16 residues. CDR3 amino acids: CASSPLSGGSNQPQHF. The CDR3 DNA follows: TGTGCCAGCAGCCCTCTTTCGGGTGGGAGCAATCAGCCCCAGCATTTT.

The chain carries TRBV12-3 or TRBV12-4 and TRBJ2-1; 8 nucleotides line up with TRBD1. The CDR3 loop spans 13 amino acids. Trimming took 4 bases from V and 10 from J; bases not matched to a gene: 6. CDR3 residues: CASSSGQGWEQFF. CDR3 nucleotides: TGTGCCAGCAGTTCCGGACAGGGCTGGGAGCAGTTCTTC.